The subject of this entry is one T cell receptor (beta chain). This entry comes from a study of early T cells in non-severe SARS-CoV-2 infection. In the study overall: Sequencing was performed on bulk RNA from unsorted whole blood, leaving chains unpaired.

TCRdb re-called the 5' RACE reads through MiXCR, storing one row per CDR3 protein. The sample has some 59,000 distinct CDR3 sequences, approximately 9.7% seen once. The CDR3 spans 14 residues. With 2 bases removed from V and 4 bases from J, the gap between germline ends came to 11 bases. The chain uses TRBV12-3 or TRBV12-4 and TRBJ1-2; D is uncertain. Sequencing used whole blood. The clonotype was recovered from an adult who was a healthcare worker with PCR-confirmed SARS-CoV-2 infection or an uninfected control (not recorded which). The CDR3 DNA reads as TGTGCCAGCAGTTTAATCAATTCTCCCTATGGCTACACCTTC. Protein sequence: CASSLINSPYGYTF.